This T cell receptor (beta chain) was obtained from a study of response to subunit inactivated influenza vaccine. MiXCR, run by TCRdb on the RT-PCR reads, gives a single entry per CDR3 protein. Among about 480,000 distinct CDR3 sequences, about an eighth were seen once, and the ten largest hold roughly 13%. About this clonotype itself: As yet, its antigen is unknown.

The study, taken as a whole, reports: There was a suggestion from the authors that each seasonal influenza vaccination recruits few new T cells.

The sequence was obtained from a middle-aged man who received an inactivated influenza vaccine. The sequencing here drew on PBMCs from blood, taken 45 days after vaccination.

The CDR3 loop is CASSIIAGERANEQFF. As DNA, the CDR3 is TGTGCCAGCTCAATAATAGCGGGAGAGCGGGCCAATGAGCAGTTCTTC. The chain carries TRBV18 and TRBJ2-1, with TRBD2 matching 9 bases. The CDR3 length is 16 residues. CDR1 and CDR2 from the germline V gene are KGHSH and LQKENI. The trim removed 5 bases at V and 6 bases at J, leaving 11 bases unmatched.